This TCR beta chain derives from a study of OX40 agonist ivuxolimab in advanced cancers. Sequencing was performed with immunoSEQ multiplex PCR; in TCRdb, only in-frame clones are kept and a portion is missing. The sample has some 70,000 clones; about 81% are singletons. V shed 4 bases, J shed 6 bases, and the junction held 7 bases outside the gene matches. Germline CDR1 is KGHSH and CDR2 is LQKENI. CDR3 length equals 14 residues. Regarding this clone: This CDR3 is also generated by other DNA sequences in the sample.

The TCR originated in an adult with an advanced solid tumor such as melanoma, head and neck, liver or kidney cancer. V gene TRBV18 combines with J gene TRBJ2-7, with 9 bases identical to TRBD1. The sequencing used CD4+ or CD8+ T cells sorted from blood, collected in a trial of the OX40 agonist ivuxolimab. The CDR3 loop reads CASSLSGQGREQYF. In DNA form, the CDR3 reads TGTGCCAGCTCACTGTCGGGACAGGGTCGCGAGCAGTACTTC.